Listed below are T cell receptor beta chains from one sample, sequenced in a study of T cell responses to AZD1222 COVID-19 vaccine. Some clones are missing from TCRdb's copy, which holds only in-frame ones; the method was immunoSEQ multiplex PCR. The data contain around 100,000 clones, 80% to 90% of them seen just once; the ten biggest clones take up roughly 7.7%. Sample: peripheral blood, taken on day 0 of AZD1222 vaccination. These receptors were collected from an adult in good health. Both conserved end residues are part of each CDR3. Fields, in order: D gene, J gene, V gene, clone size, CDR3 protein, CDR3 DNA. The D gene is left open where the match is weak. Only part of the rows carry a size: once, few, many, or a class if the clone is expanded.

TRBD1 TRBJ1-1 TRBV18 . CASQRDRGNTEAFF TGTGCCAGCCAGCGGGACAGGGGGAACACTGAAGCTTTCTTT
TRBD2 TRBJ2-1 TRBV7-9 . CASSAGTTRMDEQFF TGTGCCAGCAGCGCCGGGACTACTCGGATGGATGAGCAGTTCTTC
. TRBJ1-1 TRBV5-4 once CASSLNRENTEAFF TGTGCCAGCAGCTTGAACAGGGAGAACACTGAAGCTTTCTTT
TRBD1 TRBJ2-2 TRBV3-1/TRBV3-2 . CASRRGTGGPTGELFF TGTGCCAGCAGGAGGGGGACAGGGGGTCCCACCGGGGAGCTGTTTTTT
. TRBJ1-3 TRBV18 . CASSPLDLGSSGNTIYF TGTGCCAGCTCACCTCTCGACCTGGGGAGCTCTGGAAACACCATATATTTT
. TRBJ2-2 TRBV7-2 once CASKAGATISNTGELFF TGTGCCAGCAAGGCTGGAGCAACAATATCGAACACCGGGGAGCTGTTTTTT
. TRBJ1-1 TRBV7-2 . CASSPRMVSEKAFF TGTGCCAGCAGCCCACGCATGGTCTCGGAGAAAGCTTTCTTT
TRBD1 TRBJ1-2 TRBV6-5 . CASSYGDRSRGYTF TGTGCCAGCAGTTACGGGGACAGATCAAGAGGCTACACCTTC
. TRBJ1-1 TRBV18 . CASSTGTTGHLIEAFF TGTGCCAGCTCGACTGGGACTACTGGACACCTTATTGAAGCTTTCTTT
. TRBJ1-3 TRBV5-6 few CASSFYSSGNTIYF TGTGCCAGCAGCTTTTACAGTTCTGGAAACACCATATATTTT
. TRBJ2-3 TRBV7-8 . CASSPGGGARLAEGTDTQYF TGTGCCAGCAGCCCAGGGGGGGGCGCGAGGCTAGCGGAGGGGACAGATACGCAGTATTTT
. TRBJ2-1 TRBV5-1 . CASSGKAAGEQFF TGCGCCAGCAGTGGAAAGGCAGCGGGTGAGCAGTTCTTC
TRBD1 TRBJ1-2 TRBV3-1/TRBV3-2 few CASSGRTGVLVVNYGYTF TGTGCCAGCAGCGGGCGGACAGGGGTTCTCGTAGTTAACTATGGCTACACCTTC
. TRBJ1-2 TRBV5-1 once CASSDGTWGYTF TGCGCCAGCAGCGACGGCACGTGGGGCTACACCTTC
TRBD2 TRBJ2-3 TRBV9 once CASSVGSGGAADTQYF TGTGCCAGCAGCGTGGGGAGCGGGGGGGCGGCAGATACGCAGTATTTT
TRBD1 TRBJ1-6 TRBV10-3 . CAISGTGANSPLHF TGTGCCATCAGTGGGACAGGGGCTAATTCACCCCTCCACTTT
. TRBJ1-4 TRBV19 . CASSIRVVGREGKLFF TGTGCCAGTAGTATAAGGGTCGTGGGACGTGAAGGAAAACTGTTTTTT
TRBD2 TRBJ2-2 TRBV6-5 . CASRLTSGSPGELFF TGTGCCAGCAGACTAACTAGCGGGAGTCCCGGGGAGCTGTTTTTT
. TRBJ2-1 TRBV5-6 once CASSYLGQDVRNEQFF TGTGCCAGCAGCTACCTAGGACAAGATGTACGCAATGAGCAGTTCTTC
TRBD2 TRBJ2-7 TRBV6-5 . CASSYSGLGAYEQYF TGTGCCAGCAGTTACTCCGGACTAGGAGCCTACGAGCAGTACTTC
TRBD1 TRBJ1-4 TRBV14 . CASSQGVGTVDEKLFF TGTGCCAGCAGCCAAGGGGTCGGGACAGTTGATGAAAAACTGTTTTTT
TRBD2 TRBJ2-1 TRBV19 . CASREMGGTAEQFF TGTGCCAGTAGAGAGATGGGGGGGACGGCTGAGCAGTTCTTC
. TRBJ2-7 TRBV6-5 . CASRRGPQTYEQYF TGTGCCAGCAGGCGCGGCCCGCAAACCTACGAGCAGTACTTC
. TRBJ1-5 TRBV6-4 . CASSDSNRPYSNQPQHF TGTGCCAGCAGTGACTCAAACAGGCCATATAGCAATCAGCCCCAGCATTTT
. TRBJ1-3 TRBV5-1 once CASSVQSQGSGNTIYF TGCGCCAGCAGCGTCCAATCACAGGGTTCTGGAAACACCATATATTTT
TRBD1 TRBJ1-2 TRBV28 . CASRGGRGYGYTF TGTGCCAGCAGGGGGGGCAGGGGGTACGGCTACACCTTC
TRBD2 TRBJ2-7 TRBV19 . CASSISASGGSEQYF TGTGCCAGTAGTATCAGCGCTAGCGGGGGGTCCGAGCAGTACTTC
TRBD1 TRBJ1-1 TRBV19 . CASSMGGRGHPNTEAFF TGTGCCAGTAGTATGGGGGGCAGGGGGCATCCGAACACTGAAGCTTTCTTT
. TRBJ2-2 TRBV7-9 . CASSLSGHTGELFF TGTGCCAGCAGCCTTAGCGGTCACACCGGGGAGCTGTTTTTT
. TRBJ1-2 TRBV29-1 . CSVDSVFDGYTF TGCAGCGTTGATTCCGTATTTGATGGCTACACCTTC
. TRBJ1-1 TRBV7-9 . CASSLDIGGTEAFF TGTGCCAGCAGCTTAGATATAGGGGGCACTGAAGCTTTCTTT
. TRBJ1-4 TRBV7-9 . CASSLVGEKLFF TGTGCCAGCAGCTTAGTGGGGGAAAAACTGTTTTTT
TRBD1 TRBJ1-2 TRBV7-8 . CASSSRGQGTYGYTF TGTGCCAGCAGCTCGAGGGGACAGGGGACCTATGGCTACACCTTC
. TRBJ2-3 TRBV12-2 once CASRLWLTCGDTQYF TGTGCAAGTCGCTTATGGCTAACCTGTGGAGATACGCAGTATTTT
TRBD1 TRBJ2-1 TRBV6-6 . CATLGATGKDEQFF TGTGCCACCCTAGGGGCGACAGGGAAAGATGAGCAGTTCTTC
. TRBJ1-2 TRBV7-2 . CASSLVAGPQAANYGYTF TGTGCCAGCAGCTTAGTGGCAGGGCCTCAAGCTGCTAACTATGGCTACACCTTC
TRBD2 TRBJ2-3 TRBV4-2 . CASQSGKSTDTQYF TGTGCCAGCCAGAGCGGGAAGAGCACAGATACGCAGTATTTT
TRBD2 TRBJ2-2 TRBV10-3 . CAISGGSSFTGELFF TGTGCCATCAGTGGCGGGAGCTCGTTCACCGGGGAGCTGTTTTTT
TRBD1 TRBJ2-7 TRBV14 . CASSQGWGQGVHEQYF TGTGCCAGCAGCCAAGGCTGGGGACAGGGTGTCCACGAGCAGTACTTC
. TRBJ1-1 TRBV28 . CASSFPRQPTVGAFF TGTGCCAGCAGTTTTCCCCGACAGCCTACTGTGGGGGCTTTCTTT
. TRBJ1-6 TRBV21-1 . CASSKATGREYSPLHF TGTGCCAGCAGCAAAGCGACAGGCCGAGAGTATTCACCCCTCCACTTT
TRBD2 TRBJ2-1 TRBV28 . CASPPSAGPGGEQFF TGTGCCAGCCCCCCGTCAGCGGGGCCAGGCGGTGAGCAGTTCTTC
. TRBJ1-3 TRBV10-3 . CAISPSSGNTIYF TGTGCCATCAGCCCGAGCTCTGGAAACACCATATATTTT
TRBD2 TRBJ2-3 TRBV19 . CASSPFSSGSKDTQYF TGTGCCAGTAGTCCGTTCTCCAGCGGGAGTAAAGATACGCAGTATTTT
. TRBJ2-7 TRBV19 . CASSIVGGTVIYEQYF TGTGCCAGTAGTATTGTTGGCGGGACAGTGATTTACGAGCAGTACTTC
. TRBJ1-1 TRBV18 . CASSPPRTNANTEAFF TGTGCCAGCTCACCACCCCGGACAAATGCGAACACTGAAGCTTTCTTT
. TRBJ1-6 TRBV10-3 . CAISDDVSSYNSPLHF TGTGCCATCAGTGATGACGTTAGCTCCTATAATTCACCCCTCCACTTT
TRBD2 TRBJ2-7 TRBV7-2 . CASSRTSGGTSSYEQYF TGTGCCAGCAGCCGGACTAGCGGGGGGACGAGCTCCTACGAGCAGTACTTC
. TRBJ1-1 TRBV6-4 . CASSLGPGNTEAFF TGTGCCAGCTCCCTGGGACCAGGGAACACTGAAGCTTTCTTT
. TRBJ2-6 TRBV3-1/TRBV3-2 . CASSLLRSGANVLTF TGTGCCAGCAGCCTACTCCGCTCTGGGGCCAACGTCCTGACTTTC
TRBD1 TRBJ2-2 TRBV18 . CASSPRQGADTGELFF TGTGCCAGCTCACCACGACAGGGGGCGGACACCGGGGAGCTGTTTTTT
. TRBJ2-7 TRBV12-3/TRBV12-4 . CASSQRTFSEQYF TGTGCCAGCAGCCAGCGGACCTTCTCCGAGCAGTACTTC
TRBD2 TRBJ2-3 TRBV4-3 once CASSQDQLAGRASTDTQYF TGCGCCAGCAGCCAAGATCAACTAGCGGGGAGAGCTAGCACAGATACGCAGTATTTT
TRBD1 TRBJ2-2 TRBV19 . CASSFYARGHGNTGELFF TGTGCCAGTAGTTTCTACGCCAGGGGGCATGGGAACACCGGGGAGCTGTTTTTT
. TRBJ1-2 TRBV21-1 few CASSKKESVTAYGYTF TGTGCCAGCAGCAAAAAAGAGTCCGTGACGGCCTATGGCTACACCTTC